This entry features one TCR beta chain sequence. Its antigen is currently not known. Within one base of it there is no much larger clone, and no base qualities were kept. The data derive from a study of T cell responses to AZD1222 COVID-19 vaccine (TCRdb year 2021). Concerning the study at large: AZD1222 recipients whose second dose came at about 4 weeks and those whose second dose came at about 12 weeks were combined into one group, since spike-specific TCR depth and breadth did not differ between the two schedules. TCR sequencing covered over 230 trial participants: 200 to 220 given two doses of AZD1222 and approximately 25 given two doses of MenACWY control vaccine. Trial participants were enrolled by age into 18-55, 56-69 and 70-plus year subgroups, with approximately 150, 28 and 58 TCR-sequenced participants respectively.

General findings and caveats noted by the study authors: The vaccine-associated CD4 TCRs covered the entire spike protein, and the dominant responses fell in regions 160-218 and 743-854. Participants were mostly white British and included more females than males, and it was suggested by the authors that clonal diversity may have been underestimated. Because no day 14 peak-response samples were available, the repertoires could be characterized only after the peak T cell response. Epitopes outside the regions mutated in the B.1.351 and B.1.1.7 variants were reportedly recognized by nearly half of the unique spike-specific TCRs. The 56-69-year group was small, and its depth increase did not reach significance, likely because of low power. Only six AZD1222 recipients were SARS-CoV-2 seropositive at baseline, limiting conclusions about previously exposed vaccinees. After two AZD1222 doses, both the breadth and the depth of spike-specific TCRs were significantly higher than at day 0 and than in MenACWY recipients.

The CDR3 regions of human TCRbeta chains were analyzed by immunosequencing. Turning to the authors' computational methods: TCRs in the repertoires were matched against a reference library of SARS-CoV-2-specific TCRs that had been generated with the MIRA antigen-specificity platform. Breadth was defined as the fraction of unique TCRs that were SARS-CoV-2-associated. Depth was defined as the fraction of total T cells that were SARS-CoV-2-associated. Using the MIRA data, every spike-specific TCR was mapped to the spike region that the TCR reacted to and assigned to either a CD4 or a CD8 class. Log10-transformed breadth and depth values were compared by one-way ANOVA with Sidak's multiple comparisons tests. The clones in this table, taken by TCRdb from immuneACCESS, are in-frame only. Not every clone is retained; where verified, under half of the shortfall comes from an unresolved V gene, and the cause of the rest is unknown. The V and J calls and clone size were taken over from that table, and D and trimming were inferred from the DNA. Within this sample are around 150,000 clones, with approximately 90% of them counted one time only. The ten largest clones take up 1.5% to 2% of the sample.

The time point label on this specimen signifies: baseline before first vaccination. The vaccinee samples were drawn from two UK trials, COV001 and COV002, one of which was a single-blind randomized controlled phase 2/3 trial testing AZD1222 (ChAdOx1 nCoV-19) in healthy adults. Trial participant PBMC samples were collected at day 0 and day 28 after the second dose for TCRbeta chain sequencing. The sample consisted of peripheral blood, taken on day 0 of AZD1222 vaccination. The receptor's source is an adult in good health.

The CDR3 region has the sequence CASSLAQAYGYTF. At the DNA level, the sequence is TGCGCCAGCAGCTTGGCTCAGGCATATGGCTACACCTTC. The chain couples TRBV5-1 to TRBJ1-2; the D gene cannot be resolved reliably. Cut back by 0 bases and 5 bases, the V and J ends lie 8 bases apart. From its cysteine to its phenylalanine, the CDR3 spans 13 amino acids. The kept DNA is CDR3 alone, 39 bases in frame from the first base. According to the germline V gene, CDR1 reads SGHRS and CDR2 reads YFSETQ.